These 21 T cell receptor beta chains were all obtained from the same sample, sequenced in a study of cytomegalovirus exposure and HLA in healthy donors. The PCR contained 60 Vbeta and 13 Jbeta primers. Generated by immunoSEQ multiplex PCR, the TCRdb table keeps only in-frame clones and is missing some. The table records about 180,000 clones, roughly four fifths of them present only once. Sample: PBMCs. All receptors derive from a male donor in good health and CMV-seronegative.

The chain is built from TRBV10-3 and TRBJ2-3; TRBD1 agrees at 7 bases. The CDR3 length is 14 residues. The germline V gene encodes CDR1 ENHRY and CDR2 SYGVKD. The junction had 6 bases not matched to a gene; V was cut back by 5 bases and J by 4 bases. CDR3 DNA: TGTGCCATCAGTCCCGGGACAGTTTCAGATACGCAGTATTTT. Translated: CAISPGTVSDTQYF.

The J gene is TRBJ1-6, the V gene TRBV6-5, with D uncertain. Germline V gives CDR1 MNHEY, CDR2 SVGAGI. Deletions cut 0 bases from V and 4 bases from J, with 7 bases between. The length of the CDR3 is 15 residues. CDR3 in DNA: TGTGCCAGCAGTTACTCTGGCAGGTATAATTCACCCCTCCACTTT. It codes for CASSYSGRYNSPLHF.

The chain uses TRBV7-9 and TRBJ1-1, with D maybe TRBD1 (6 bases). This CDR3 spans 12 amino acids. The germline CDR1 and CDR2 sequences are SEHNR and FQNEAQ (reference sequence). V shed 6 bases and J shed 8 bases, with 13 bases lying between them. The CDR3 is CASSLTGFEAFF. CDR3 nucleotides: TGTGCCAGCAGTCTCACAGGGTTCGAAGCTTTCTTT.

The gene calls are TRBV29-1 and TRBJ1-1; 12 nucleotides line up with TRBD1. The J segment lost 4 bases and the V segment lost 6 bases, leaving 6 bases of the junction unmatched. CDR1 is SQVTM and CDR2 is ANQGSEA in the germline V gene. This CDR3 comprises 14 residues. In DNA form, the CDR3 reads TGCAGCGTACGGGACAGGGGGCGCGCCACTGAAGCTTTCTTT. Its translation is CSVRDRGRATEAFF.

The V gene is TRBV11-2, the J gene TRBJ2-5; TRBD2 agrees at 11 bases. Per germline, CDR1 SGHAT and CDR2 FQNNGV. The CDR3 sequence is 15 residues long. V shed 6 bases, J shed 5 bases, and the junction held 8 bases outside the gene matches. DNA for the CDR3: TGTGCCAGCAGTCCCACCGGGACTAGCGGCGAGACCCAGTACTTC. This gives the protein CASSPTGTSGETQYF. Variable domain in full (rest from reference TRBV11-2 and TRBJ2-5): EAGVAQSPRYKIIEKRQSVAFWCNPISGHATLYWYQQILGQGPKLLIQFQNNGVVDDSQLPKDRFSAERLKGVDSTLKIQPAKLEDSAVYLCASSPTGTSGETQYFGPGTRLLVL.

The gene calls are TRBV6-5 and TRBJ2-1; TRBD2 is a possible D gene (5 bases). CDR3 size: 15 residues. Trimming removed 2 bases from V and 1 base from J, with 9 bases in between. Per germline, CDR1 MNHEY and CDR2 SVGAGI. In DNA, the CDR3 is TGTGCCAGCAGTTACAAGCCGGGGTCCTACAATGAGCAGTTCTTC. As protein: CASSYKPGSYNEQFF.

The rearrangement joins TRBV6-1 to TRBJ1-5; TRBD1 matches at 9 bases. Trimming cost V 7 bases and J 0 bases; bases outside gene matches: 4. The CDR3 has 15 residues. Germline V gives CDR1 MNHNS, CDR2 SASEGT. CDR3 in DNA: TGTGCCAGCATCCCGACAGGGGGTAGCAATCAGCCCCAGCATTTT. Translating gives CASIPTGGSNQPQHF.

The rearrangement uses TRBV6-5 and TRBJ2-5, with TRBD1 matching over 9 bases. V lost 2 bases, J lost 5 bases, and 6 bases stayed unmatched. This CDR3 spans 15 amino acids. From germline, CDR1 is MNHEY and CDR2 SVGAGI. CDR3 region: CASSYRQGVYETQYF. In nucleotides, the CDR3 is TGTGCCAGCAGTTACCGACAGGGGGTATATGAGACCCAGTACTTC.

The gene calls are TRBV2 and TRBJ1-4; TRBD1 matches at 10 bases. The CDR3 length is 13 residues. Trimming removed 11 bases from V and 11 bases from J; junction bases left unmatched: 11. Germline values: CDR1 SNHLY, CDR2 FYNNEI. CDR3 residues: CAAAGTGVRKLFF. In nucleotides, the CDR3 is TGTGCCGCAGCAGGGACAGGGGTTAGGAAACTGTTTTTT.

The chain recombines TRBV5-1 with TRBJ2-4; unclear D gene. The CDR3 contains 13 residues. Germline CDR1 is SGHRS and CDR2 is YFSETQ. V lost 0 bases and J lost 5, with 6 bases in between. The CDR3 spells CASSLVGENIQYF. The CDR3 region has the DNA TGCGCCAGCAGCTTGGTAGGAGAAAACATTCAGTACTTC.

CDR3 region: CSGAQGGSYNEQFF. DNA of the CDR3: TGCAGCGGGGCCCAGGGTGGCTCCTACAATGAGCAGTTCTTC. This chain links TRBV29-1 with TRBJ2-1, with D maybe TRBD1 (5 bases). CDR3 length: 14 residues. V was shortened by 7 bases and J by 0 bases, with 13 bases between the two germline ends. Germline V gene sequence: CDR1 SQVTM, CDR2 ANQGSEA.

The chain has TRBV10-1 and TRBJ2-5; 9 bases are a match to TRBD2. The DNA matches TRBJ2-7 better at its end, which makes the J call doubtful. CDR3 size: 15 residues. The germline V gene has CDR1 WNHNN and CDR2 SYGVQD (reference sequence). CDR3 sequence: CASSGNSGGAYEQYF. Here the CDR3 DNA reads TGCGCCAGCAGTGGCAATAGCGGGGGAGCCTACGAGCAGTACTTC.

V usage is TRBV7-3 and J usage is TRBJ1-2; D unclear. Germline V gives CDR1 SGHTA, CDR2 FQGTGA. V dropped 2 bases and J dropped 5 bases, with 9 bases sitting between them. This CDR3 comprises 13 residues. CDR3 sequence reads: CASSLEGGYGYTF. The CDR3 DNA is TGTGCCAGCAGCTTAGAAGGAGGGTATGGCTACACCTTC.

The J gene is TRBJ1-1, the V gene TRBV6-6, with D possibly TRBD1 on 5 matching bases. CDR3 length: 16 amino acids. Germline assignment: CDR1 MNHNY and CDR2 SVGAGI (reference sequence). Between the trimmed V and J ends, which lost 7 bases and 5 bases, there was a span of 23 bases. The CDR3 region has the DNA TGTGCCAGCATCAATCCCCCCGGACAAGTAAGAACTGAAGCTTTCTTT. Its protein product is CASINPPGQVRTEAFF.

The rearrangement joins TRBV30 to TRBJ1-2; D is possibly TRBD1 (5 bases). The V gene lost 7 bases and the J gene lost 4 bases, with 22 bases spanning the gap. The germline CDR1 and CDR2 sequences are GTSNPN and SVGIG (reference sequence). The CDR3 has 15 residues. CDR3 in amino acids: CASPGRGPPFYGYTF. Written as DNA, the CDR3 is TGTGCCTCCCCTGGGAGGGGACCGCCGTTCTATGGCTACACCTTC.

The chain joins TRBV2 to TRBJ1-5; D gene unclear. This CDR3 is 14 amino acids long. Trimming took off 6 bases at V and 0 bases at J, with 9 bases between the two ends. Germline CDR1 reads SNHLY; CDR2 reads FYNNEI. The CDR3 is CASRAVNSNQPQHF. DNA of the CDR3: TGTGCCAGCAGAGCTGTAAATAGCAATCAGCCCCAGCATTTT.

The chain joins TRBV9 to TRBJ2-3; 8 nucleotides line up with TRBD2. The CDR3 spans 16 residues. Trimming took 0 bases from V and 0 from J; bases not matched to a gene: 3. The germline gives CDR1 SGDLS, CDR2 YYNGEE. CDR3 amino acids: CASSVVSSGSTDTQYF. CDR3 coding DNA: TGTGCCAGCAGCGTAGTATCTAGCGGGAGCACAGATACGCAGTATTTT.

The V call is TRBV4-1, the J call TRBJ1-2; no clear D gene. The germline V gene encodes CDR1 MGHRA and CDR2 YSYEKL. V shed 1 base and J shed 13 bases, with 16 bases lying between them. The CDR3 covers 13 residues. The CDR3 DNA is TGCGCCAGCAGCCAAGTTTCAGGACTGGATCTCACCTTC. Translation: CASSQVSGLDLTF.

V gene TRBV19 combines with J gene TRBJ2-1; the D gene is possibly TRBD2 (6 bases). There are 14 residues in the CDR3. V shed 1 base and J shed 10 bases, with 14 bases lying between them. Looked up from germline, CDR1 is LNHDA and CDR2 is SQIVND (reference sequence). Here the CDR3 reads CASSIVETRVEQFF. In nucleotides, the CDR3 is TGTGCCAGTAGTATAGTAGAGACTAGGGTCGAGCAGTTCTTC.

The rearrangement links TRBV14 to TRBJ2-5; no reliable D call. This CDR3 has 13 residues. V lost 5 bases and J 9 bases, leaving 16 bases between the germline ends. Germline assignment: CDR1 SGHDN and CDR2 FVKESK. The CDR3 protein is CASSSTEAGSQYF. CDR3 DNA sequence: TGTGCCAGCAGCTCAACTGAAGCCGGGTCCCAGTACTTC.

This rearrangement joins TRBV6-5 to TRBJ2-1; D is undetermined. Germline CDR1 and CDR2: MNHEY and SVGAGI. Trimming removed 6 bases at V and 6 bases at J, with 9 bases between. The CDR3 is made up of 12 amino acids. Here the CDR3 DNA reads TGTGCCAGCAGCGATAACAGCAATGAGCAGTTCTTC. Its protein product is CASSDNSNEQFF.